These T cell receptor beta chains were read from a single sample in a study of preoperative IRX-2 immunotherapy in early breast cancer. Only in-frame clones appear in the TCRdb table, and some are missing; sequencing was by immunoSEQ multiplex PCR. This table holds under 45,000 clones, over 85% found once. The sample was tumor tissue, taken after IRX-2 immunotherapy. The source of these receptors is a human donor with breast cancer. CDR3s include the opening cysteine and the closing phenylalanine or tryptophan. The order of the fields is D gene, V gene, clone size, J gene, CDR3 protein, CDR3 DNA. A D gene is named only where the DNA matches it firmly. Size is omitted from some rows. Given values are once, few, many or a class for expanded clones.

NA	TRBV10-3	NA	TRBJ1-5	CAAGQPQHF	TGTGCCGCGGGTCAGCCCCAGCATTTT
NA	TRBV29-1	NA	TRBJ2-7	CSAQRAGSYEQYF	TGCAGCGCGCAACGGGCAGGGTCCTACGAGCAGTACTTC
NA	TRBV9	NA	TRBJ2-7	CASSVDGSDYEQYF	TGTGCCAGCAGCGTAGACGGCAGCGACTACGAGCAGTACTTC
TRBD2	TRBV14	NA	TRBJ2-7	CASSQDLLGRASYEQYF	TGTGCCAGCAGCCAAGATTTGCTCGGGAGGGCCTCCTACGAGCAGTACTTC
NA	TRBV10-3	NA	TRBJ2-5	CAISESWGRETQYF	TGTGCCATCAGTGAGTCCTGGGGGCGGGAGACCCAGTACTTC
NA	TRBV6-5	NA	TRBJ1-2	CASSYESGVVNTF	TGTGCCAGCAGTTACGAGTCTGGCGTAGTGAACACCTTC
NA	TRBV7-8	NA	TRBJ1-1	CASSLGTALAFF	TGTGCCAGCAGCCTTGGGACCGCGCTAGCTTTCTTT
NA	TRBV2	NA	TRBJ2-7	CASSEVRGTYEQYF	TGTGCCAGCAGTGAAGTTCGGGGGACCTACGAGCAGTACTTC
NA	TRBV6-4	few	TRBJ1-6	CASSDTSASPLHF	TGTGCCAGCAGTGACACTTCGGCTTCACCCCTCCACTTT
TRBD2	TRBV6-6	NA	TRBJ2-5	CASSIWRLAGMETQYF	TGTGCCAGCAGCATTTGGAGACTAGCGGGTATGGAGACCCAGTACTTC
NA	TRBV1	NA	TRBJ2-7	CTSSQDTPVLAEIYEQYF	TGCACCAGCAGCCAAGACACCCCTGTACTAGCGGAGATCTACGAGCAGTACTTC
TRBD2	TRBV6-6	NA	TRBJ2-2	CATARGDTGELFF	TGTGCCACCGCCCGGGGGGACACCGGGGAGCTGTTTTTT
NA	TRBV4-2	NA	TRBJ2-1	CASSQPAGYEQFF	TGTGCCAGCAGCCAACCGGCCGGGTATGAGCAGTTCTTC
NA	TRBV7-2	NA	TRBJ1-1	CASSPDGGTEAFF	TGTGCCAGCAGCCCAGACGGGGGGACTGAAGCTTTCTTT
TRBD2	TRBV4-3	NA	TRBJ2-3	CASSQSSGAATQYF	TGCGCCAGCAGCCAATCCAGCGGGGCGGCTACGCAGTATTTT
NA	TRBV7-2	NA	TRBJ2-5	CASSLIGGEETQYF	TGTGCCAGCAGCTTAATCGGGGGAGAAGAGACCCAGTACTTC
TRBD1	TRBV6-1	NA	TRBJ2-5	CASSEWVSVQGQETQYF	TGTGCCAGCAGTGAATGGGTGTCGGTACAGGGGCAAGAGACCCAGTACTTC
TRBD1	TRBV28	NA	TRBJ1-2	CASSSGTGSYGYTF	TGTGCCAGCAGTTCGGGGACAGGGTCCTATGGCTACACCTTC
NA	TRBV10-3	NA	TRBJ1-3	CAIRQSSGNTIYF	TGTGCCATCAGACAGAGTTCTGGAAACACCATATATTTT
NA	TRBV11-2	NA	TRBJ2-5	CASSQDGHPAPQYF	TGTGCCAGCAGCCAAGACGGACACCCCGCTCCCCAGTACTTC
NA	TRBV5-8	NA	TRBJ2-1	CASSGLRWGAGWYEQFF	TGTGCCAGCAGCGGACTGCGGTGGGGGGCGGGCTGGTATGAGCAGTTCTTC
NA	TRBV19	NA	TRBJ1-2	CASSIAGSPLYGYTF	TGTGCCAGTAGTATAGCTGGCAGCCCGCTCTATGGCTACACCTTC
TRBD2	TRBV27	NA	TRBJ2-5	CASSRLREGWETQYF	TGTGCCAGCAGCCGACTGAGGGAGGGGTGGGAGACCCAGTACTTC
TRBD1	TRBV7-9	NA	TRBJ1-5	CASSPGQNQPQHF	TGTGCCAGCAGCCCGGGACAGAATCAGCCCCAGCATTTT
TRBD1	TRBV6-5	NA	TRBJ2-7	CASSQGAGGGYEQYF	TGTGCCAGCAGTCAGGGGGCAGGGGGCGGTTACGAGCAGTACTTC
TRBD2	TRBV18	NA	TRBJ2-7	CASSPQRESSYEQYF	TGTGCCAGCTCACCACAGCGGGAGAGCTCCTACGAGCAGTACTTC
TRBD2	TRBV7-2	once	TRBJ2-7	CASSLDPAGGYEQYF	TGTGCCAGCAGCTTAGACCCAGCGGGGGGCTACGAGCAGTACTTC
NA	TRBV4-1	NA	TRBJ2-7	CASSQGPGVVQYF	TGCGCCAGCAGCCAGGGACCTGGGGTTGTGCAGTACTTC
TRBD1	TRBV27	NA	TRBJ1-6	CASSFWTGEGGSPLHF	TGTGCCAGCAGTTTCTGGACAGGGGAGGGTGGTTCACCCCTCCACTTT
TRBD1	TRBV28	once	TRBJ1-5	CASSLDRGPFQPQHF	TGTGCCAGCAGCTTGGACAGGGGGCCTTTTCAGCCCCAGCATTTT
NA	TRBV7-2	NA	TRBJ2-7	CASSLRQASYEQYF	TGTGCCAGCAGTCTGAGACAGGCCTCCTACGAGCAGTACTTC
NA	TRBV28	once	TRBJ2-7	CASSRQGYEQYF	TGTGCCAGCAGCCGGCAGGGGTACGAGCAGTACTTC
NA	TRBV9	NA	TRBJ1-3	CASSPTGYSGNTIYF	TGTGCCAGCAGCCCGACCGGCTACTCTGGAAACACCATATATTTT
NA	TRBV7-2	NA	TRBJ2-5	CASSSDSGFPETQYF	TGTGCCAGCAGCTCCGACAGTGGATTCCCTGAGACCCAGTACTTC
NA	TRBV9	once	TRBJ2-3	CASALAHWDTQYF	TGTGCCAGCGCACTGGCTCATTGGGATACGCAGTATTTT
TRBD2	TRBV5-4	NA	TRBJ2-7	CASSEVAGVKEQYF	TGTGCCAGCAGCGAGGTAGCGGGAGTAAAAGAGCAGTACTTC
NA	TRBV20-1	NA	TRBJ2-7	CSARVLYEQYF	TGCAGTGCTAGAGTACTCTACGAGCAGTACTTC
NA	TRBV6-5	NA	TRBJ1-5	CASSYSYSDNQPQHF	TGTGCCAGCAGTTACTCGTACAGCGATAATCAGCCCCAGCATTTT
NA	TRBV6-6	NA	TRBJ2-5	CASSYSGNRETQYF	TGTGCCAGCAGTTACTCGGGAAACAGGGAGACCCAGTACTTC
NA	TRBV7-3	NA	TRBJ2-2	CASSLIAGPNTGELFF	TGTGCCAGCAGCTTAATTGCGGGACCGAACACCGGGGAGCTGTTTTTT
NA	TRBV5-4	NA	TRBJ2-3	CASSLRGTNTQYF	TGTGCCAGCAGCTTAAGGGGGACAAATACGCAGTATTTT
TRBD2	TRBV28	NA	TRBJ2-2	CASSFGGEAGELFF	TGTGCCAGCAGTTTTGGGGGGGAAGCCGGGGAGCTGTTTTTT
TRBD1	TRBV4-1	NA	TRBJ1-2	CASSQESRQGALKGYTF	TGCGCCAGCAGCCAAGAGTCACGACAGGGGGCCCTGAAAGGCTACACCTTC
NA	TRBV28	NA	TRBJ1-3	CAGSRGGGNTIYF	TGTGCCGGGTCAAGGGGAGGTGGAAACACCATATATTTT
NA	TRBV29-1	NA	TRBJ2-5	CSVGLVKTQYF	TGCAGCGTTGGGTTGGTTAAGACCCAGTACTTC
NA	TRBV5-4	NA	TRBJ2-2	CASSLADQGDTGELFF	TGTGCCAGCAGCTTGGCCGATCAGGGTGACACCGGGGAGCTGTTTTTT
NA	TRBV27	NA	TRBJ1-2	CASSPRRAGYGYTF	TGTGCCAGCAGTCCCCGCCGGGCTGGCTATGGCTACACCTTC
TRBD1	TRBV6-5	NA	TRBJ1-2	CASKPTGGAYGYTF	TGTGCCAGCAAACCGACAGGGGGCGCGTATGGCTACACCTTC
NA	TRBV18	NA	TRBJ1-3	CASSPEGSSGNTIYF	TGTGCCAGCTCACCGGAGGGGAGCTCTGGAAACACCATATATTTT
NA	TRBV10-3	NA	TRBJ2-6	CAISGSRWAYSGANVLTF	TGTGCCATCAGTGGCTCGCGGTGGGCATACTCTGGGGCCAACGTCCTGACTTTC
TRBD2	TRBV30	NA	TRBJ2-7	CAWSSGTNLEQYF	TGTGCCTGGAGCTCTGGGACTAACCTCGAGCAGTACTTC
NA	TRBV7-9	NA	TRBJ1-1	CASSLAGQTNTEAFF	TGTGCCAGCAGCTTAGCCGGACAGACGAACACTGAAGCTTTCTTT
NA	TRBV7-3	NA	TRBJ2-3	CASSLGLADTQYF	TGTGCCAGCAGCTTAGGTCTTGCAGATACGCAGTATTTT
NA	TRBV5-5	NA	TRBJ2-5	CASSLQQYRETQYF	TGTGCCAGCAGCCTTCAACAGTATCGAGAGACCCAGTACTTC
NA	TRBV1	NA	TRBJ2-2	CTSSQDTSLRGTMNTGELFF	TGCACCAGCAGCCAAGATACCTCTCTCCGCGGGACCATGAACACCGGGGAGCTGTTTTTT
NA	TRBV11-2	NA	TRBJ1-4	CASSRTGQREEKLFF	TGTGCCAGCAGCCGTACAGGACAACGAGAAGAAAAACTGTTTTTT
NA	TRBV2	NA	TRBJ1-5	CASSVSVVQPQHF	TGTGCCAGCAGTGTCTCGGTTGTTCAGCCCCAGCATTTT